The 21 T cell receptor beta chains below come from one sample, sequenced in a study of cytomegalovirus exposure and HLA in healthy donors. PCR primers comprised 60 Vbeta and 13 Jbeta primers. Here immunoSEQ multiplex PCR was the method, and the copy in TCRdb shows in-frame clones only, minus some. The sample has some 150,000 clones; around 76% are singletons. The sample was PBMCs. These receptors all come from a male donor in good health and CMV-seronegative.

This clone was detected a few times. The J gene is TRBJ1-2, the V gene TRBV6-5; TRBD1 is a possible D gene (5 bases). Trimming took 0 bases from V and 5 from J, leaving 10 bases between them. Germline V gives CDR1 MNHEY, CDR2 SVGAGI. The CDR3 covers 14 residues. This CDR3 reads CASSYSSAGYGYTF. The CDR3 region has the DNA TGTGCCAGCAGTTACTCGAGCGCAGGGTATGGCTACACCTTC.

The CDR3 loop is CASSPLPSGGVYEQYF. As DNA, the CDR3 is TGTGCCAGCTCACCACTACCGAGCGGGGGGGTCTACGAGCAGTACTTC. This chain links TRBV18 with TRBJ2-7, with 10 bases fitting TRBD2. Germline CDR1 is KGHSH and CDR2 is LQKENI. The CDR3 runs to 16 residues. V lost 1 base, J lost 3 bases, and 6 bases stayed unmatched.

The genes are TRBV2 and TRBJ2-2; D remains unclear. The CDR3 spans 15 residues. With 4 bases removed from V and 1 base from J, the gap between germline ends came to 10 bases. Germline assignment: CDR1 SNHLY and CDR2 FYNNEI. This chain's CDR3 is CASSVFGRNTGELFF. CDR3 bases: TGTGCCAGCAGTGTTTTTGGCCGGAACACCGGGGAGCTGTTTTTT.

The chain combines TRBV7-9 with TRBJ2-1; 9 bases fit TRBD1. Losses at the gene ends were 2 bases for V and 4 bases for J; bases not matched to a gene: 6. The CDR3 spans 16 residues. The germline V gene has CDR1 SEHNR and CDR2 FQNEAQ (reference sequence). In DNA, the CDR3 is TGTGCCAGCAGCTTACTCCAGGGACAGGGTTACAATGAGCAGTTCTTC. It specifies CASSLLQGQGYNEQFF.

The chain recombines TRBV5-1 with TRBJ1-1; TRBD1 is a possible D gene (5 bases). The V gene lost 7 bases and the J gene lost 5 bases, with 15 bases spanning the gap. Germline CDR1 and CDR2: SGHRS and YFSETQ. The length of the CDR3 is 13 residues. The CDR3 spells CASGGGRDTEAFF. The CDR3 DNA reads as TGCGCCAGCGGCGGGGGGAGGGATACTGAAGCTTTCTTT.

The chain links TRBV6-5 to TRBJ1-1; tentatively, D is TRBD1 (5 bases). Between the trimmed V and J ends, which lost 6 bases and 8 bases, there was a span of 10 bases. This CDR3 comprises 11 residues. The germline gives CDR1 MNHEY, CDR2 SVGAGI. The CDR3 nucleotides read TGTGCCAGCAGGAGACAGTCAGAAGCTTTCTTT. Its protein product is CASRRQSEAFF.

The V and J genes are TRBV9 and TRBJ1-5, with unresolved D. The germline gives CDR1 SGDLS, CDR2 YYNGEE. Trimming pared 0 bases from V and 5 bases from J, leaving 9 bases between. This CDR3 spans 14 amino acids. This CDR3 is CASSVDEGYQPQHF. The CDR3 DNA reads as TGTGCCAGCAGCGTAGATGAGGGTTATCAGCCCCAGCATTTT. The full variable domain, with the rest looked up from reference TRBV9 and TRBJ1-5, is DSGVTQTPKHLITATGQRVTLRCSPRSGDLSVYWYQQSLDQGLQFLIQYYNGEERAKGNILERFSAQQFPDLHSELNLSSLELGDSALYFCASSVDEGYQPQHFGDGTRLSIL.

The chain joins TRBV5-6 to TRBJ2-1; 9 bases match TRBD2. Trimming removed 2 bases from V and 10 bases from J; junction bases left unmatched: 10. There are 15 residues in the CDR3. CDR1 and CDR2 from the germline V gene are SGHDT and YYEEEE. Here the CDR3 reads CASSFASGILKEQFF. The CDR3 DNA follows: TGTGCCAGCAGCTTTGCTAGCGGGATTCTGAAAGAGCAGTTCTTC. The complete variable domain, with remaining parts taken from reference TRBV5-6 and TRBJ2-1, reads DAGVTQSPTHLIKTRGQQVTLRCSPKSGHDTVSWYQQALGQGPQFIFQYYEEEERQRGNFPDRFSGHQFPNYSSELNVNALLLGDSALYLCASSFASGILKEQFFGPGTRLTVL.

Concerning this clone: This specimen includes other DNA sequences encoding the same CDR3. The CDR3 DNA reads as TGTGCCAGCAGCCCGAGGGAAGGCAGCAATCAGCCCCAGCATTTT. It codes for CASSPREGSNQPQHF. The chain has TRBV7-2 and TRBJ1-5, with D uncertain. The V gene's germline CDR1 is SGHTA and CDR2 FQGNSA. Trimming pared 5 bases from V and 1 base from J, leaving 12 bases between. The CDR3 covers 15 residues.

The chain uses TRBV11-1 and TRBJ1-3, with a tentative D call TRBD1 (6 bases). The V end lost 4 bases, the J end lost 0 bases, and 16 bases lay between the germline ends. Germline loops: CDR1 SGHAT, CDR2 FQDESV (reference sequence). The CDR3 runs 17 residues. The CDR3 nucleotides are TGTGCCAGCAGCTCCCTCGGACAGACGACCTCTGGAAACACCATATATTTT. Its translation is CASSSLGQTTSGNTIYF.

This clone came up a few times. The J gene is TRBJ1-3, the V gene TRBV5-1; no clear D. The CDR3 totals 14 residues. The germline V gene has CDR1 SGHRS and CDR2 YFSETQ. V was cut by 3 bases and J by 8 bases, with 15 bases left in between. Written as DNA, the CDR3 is TGCGCCAGCAGCTCTGGACTCTCCGCGGACACCATATATTTT. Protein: CASSSGLSADTIYF.

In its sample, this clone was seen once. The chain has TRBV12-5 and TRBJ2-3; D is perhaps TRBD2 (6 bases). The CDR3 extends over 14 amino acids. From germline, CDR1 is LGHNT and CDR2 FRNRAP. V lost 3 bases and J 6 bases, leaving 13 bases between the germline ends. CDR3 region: CASGFDREWDTQYF. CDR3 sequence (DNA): TGTGCTAGTGGTTTCGATCGGGAGTGGGATACGCAGTATTTT.

CDR3 DNA sequence: TGTGCCAGCAGTTCACAGGGCACAGGGAATACCGGGGAGCTGTTTTTT. Its protein product is CASSSQGTGNTGELFF. This chain connects TRBV7-9 to TRBJ2-2; maybe TRBD1 (6 bases). V dropped 6 bases and J dropped 5 bases, with 19 bases sitting between them. This CDR3 comprises 16 residues. Germline lookup yields CDR1 SEHNR and CDR2 FQNEAQ (reference sequence). The complete variable domain, with remaining parts taken from reference TRBV7-9 and TRBJ2-2, reads DTGVSQNPRHKITKRGQNVTFRCDPISEHNRLYWYRQTLGQGPEFLTYFQNEAQLEKSRLLSDRFSAERPKGSFSTLEIQRTEQGDSAMYLCASSSQGTGNTGELFFGEGSRLTVL.

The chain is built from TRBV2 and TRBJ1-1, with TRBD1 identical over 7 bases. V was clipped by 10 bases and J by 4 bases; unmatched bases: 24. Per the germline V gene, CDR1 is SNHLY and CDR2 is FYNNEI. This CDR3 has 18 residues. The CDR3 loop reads CAIPKEIGTVHLSTEAFF. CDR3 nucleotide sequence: TGTGCCATCCCAAAAGAAATCGGGACAGTCCACCTAAGCACTGAAGCTTTCTTT. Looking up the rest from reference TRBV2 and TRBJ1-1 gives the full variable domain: EPEVTQTPSHQVTQMGQEVILRCVPISNHLYFYWYRQILGQKVEFLVSFYNNEISEKSEIFDDQFSVERPDGSNFTLKIRSTKLEDSAMYFCAIPKEIGTVHLSTEAFFGQGTRLTVV.

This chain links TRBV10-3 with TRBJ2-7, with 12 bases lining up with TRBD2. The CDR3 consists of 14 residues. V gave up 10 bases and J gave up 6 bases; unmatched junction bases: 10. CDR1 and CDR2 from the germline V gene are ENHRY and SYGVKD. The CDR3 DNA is TGTGCCACCAGGGCCGGACTAGCGGGGAGCGAGCAGTACTTC. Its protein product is CATRAGLAGSEQYF.

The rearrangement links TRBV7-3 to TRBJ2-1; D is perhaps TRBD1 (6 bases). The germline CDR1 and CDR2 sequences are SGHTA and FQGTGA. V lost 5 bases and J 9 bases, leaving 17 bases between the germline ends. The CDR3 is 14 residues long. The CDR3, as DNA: TGTGCCAGCAGCCCTGGACAGTTTGGGAGTGAGCAGTTCTTC. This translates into CASSPGQFGSEQFF.

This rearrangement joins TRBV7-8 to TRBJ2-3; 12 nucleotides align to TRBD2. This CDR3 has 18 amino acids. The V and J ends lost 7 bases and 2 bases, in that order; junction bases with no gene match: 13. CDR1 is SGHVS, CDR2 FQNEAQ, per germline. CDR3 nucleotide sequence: TGTGCCAGCACTACCTCGGGACTAGCGGGCATAACCACAGATACGCAGTATTTT. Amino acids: CASTTSGLAGITTDTQYF. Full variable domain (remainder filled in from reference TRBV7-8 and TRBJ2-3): GAGVSQSPRYKVAKRGQDVALRCDPISGHVSLFWYQQALGQGPEFLTYFQNEAQLDKSGLPSDRFFAERPEGSVSTLKIQRTQQEDSAVYLCASTTSGLAGITTDTQYFGPGTRLTVL.

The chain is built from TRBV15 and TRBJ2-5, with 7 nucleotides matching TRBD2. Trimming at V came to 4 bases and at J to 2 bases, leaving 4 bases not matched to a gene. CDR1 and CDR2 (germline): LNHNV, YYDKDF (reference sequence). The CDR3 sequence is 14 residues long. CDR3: CATSTLAEQETQYF. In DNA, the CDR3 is TGTGCCACCAGCACCCTAGCGGAACAAGAGACCCAGTACTTC.

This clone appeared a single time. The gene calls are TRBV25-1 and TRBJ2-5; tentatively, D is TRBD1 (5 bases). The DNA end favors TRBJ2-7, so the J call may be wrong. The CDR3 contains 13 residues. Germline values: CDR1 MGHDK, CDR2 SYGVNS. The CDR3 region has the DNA TGTGCCAGCGCTAGAGCAGGGTACTACGAGCAGTACTTC. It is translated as CASARAGYYEQYF.

CDR3 region: CASSGGLDTGELFF. The CDR3 coding sequence is TGTGCCAGCAGTGGGGGACTAGACACCGGGGAGCTGTTTTTT. This chain joins TRBV2 and TRBJ2-2; TRBD2 aligns across 8 bases. CDR3 length: 14 amino acids. CDR1 is SNHLY, CDR2 FYNNEI, per germline. After removal of 4 bases from V and 3 bases from J, the junction contained 1 base not matched to a gene.

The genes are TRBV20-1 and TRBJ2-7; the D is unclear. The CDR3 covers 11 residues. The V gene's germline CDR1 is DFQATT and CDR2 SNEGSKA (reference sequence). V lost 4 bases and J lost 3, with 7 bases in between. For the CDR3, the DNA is TGCAGTGCTAAAGACCACTACGAGCAGTACTTC. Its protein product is CSAKDHYEQYF.